Each of the 13 T cell receptor beta chains below was sequenced from the same sample in a study of blood T cell repertoires in COVID-19. Clones were sequenced by immunoSEQ multiplex PCR, and TCRdb holds only the in-frame ones, with some missing. Of roughly 250,000 clones listed, around 86% were seen once; the top ten hold roughly 3.3%. Sequencing input: PBMCs or T cells enriched from blood (not recorded which). Source of these receptors: a woman aged 40 to 50 with acute COVID-19.

This clone was picked up many times. The chain has TRBV6-1 and TRBJ2-1, with a possible D match to TRBD2 (5 bases). There are 16 residues in the CDR3. Germline V CDR1 and CDR2: MNHNS, SASEGT. Trimming left V 1 base short and J 5 bases short, with 15 bases between. The CDR3 nucleotides read TGTGCCAGCAGTGAAGGAGAGGGTAGTGGAGACAATGAGCAGTTCTTC. This encodes CASSEGEGSGDNEQFF.

The V and J genes are TRBV2 and TRBJ1-2; TRBD1 might be the D (6 bases). V shed 3 bases and J shed 2 bases, with 10 bases lying between them. In germline, CDR1 is SNHLY, CDR2 FYNNEI. The CDR3 runs 14 residues. CDR3 nucleotides: TGTGCCAGCAGTGATGGGACACCCAACTATGGCTACACCTTC. Translation gives CASSDGTPNYGYTF. The variable domain in full, completed from reference TRBV2 and TRBJ1-2, reads EPEVTQTPSHQVTQMGQEVILRCVPISNHLYFYWYRQILGQKVEFLVSFYNNEISEKSEIFDDQFSVERPDGSNFTLKIRSTKLEDSAMYFCASSDGTPNYGYTFGSGTRLTVV.

The J gene is TRBJ1-1, the V gene TRBV11-2; 7 bases are shared with TRBD1. V was pared by 5 bases and J by 7 bases, with 13 bases of the junction left unmatched. The length of the CDR3 is 15 residues. The germline V gene encodes CDR1 SGHAT and CDR2 FQNNGV. The CDR3 DNA is TGTGCCAGCAGCCTATTAGGGTCCGGGACAGTTGAAGCTTTCTTT. It translates to CASSLLGSGTVEAFF.

The V call is TRBV5-1, the J call TRBJ2-7, with 9 nucleotides matching TRBD2. After removal of 4 bases from V and 3 bases from J, the junction contained 8 bases not matched to a gene. This CDR3 spans 15 amino acids. In germline, CDR1 is SGHRS, CDR2 YFSETQ. The CDR3: CASSPTGTSSYEQYF. In DNA, the CDR3 is TGCGCCAGCAGCCCCACCGGGACTAGCAGCTACGAGCAGTACTTC.

This clone appeared a few times. The J gene is TRBJ1-1, the V gene TRBV11-3, with 9 bases lining up with TRBD1. Germline loops: CDR1 SGHNT, CDR2 YENEEA. The CDR3 is made up of 13 amino acids. Germline trimming cut 6 bases from V and 5 bases from J; bases unmatched to any gene: 4. The CDR3, as DNA: TGTGCCAGCAGAGGACAGGGGAGAACTGAAGCTTTCTTT. The encoded protein is CASRGQGRTEAFF.

Only one count was recorded for this clone. The J gene is TRBJ2-1, the V gene TRBV29-1; TRBD1 agrees at 9 bases. In germline, CDR1 is SQVTM, CDR2 ANQGSEA. This CDR3 region has 15 residues. With V trimmed by 2 bases and J by 8 bases, 10 bases remained unmatched. CDR3: CSVETVTGGVDEQFF. CDR3 in DNA: TGCAGCGTTGAAACCGTAACAGGGGGCGTTGATGAGCAGTTCTTC.

The chain employs TRBV25-1 and TRBJ1-1; D not resolved. V was shortened by 2 bases and J by 4 bases, with 8 bases between the two germline ends. The CDR3 length is 13 residues. From germline, CDR1 is MGHDK and CDR2 SYGVNS. The CDR3, as DNA: TGTGCCAGCAGTGAAATCGGGAGCACTGAAGCTTTCTTT. Protein sequence: CASSEIGSTEAFF.

This sequence joins TRBV7-2 and TRBJ1-3; the D is unclear. V was clipped by 4 bases and J by 0 bases, with 4 bases between them. CDR3 length: 13 residues. The germline V gene has CDR1 SGHTA and CDR2 FQGNSA. DNA of the CDR3: TGTGCCAGCAGCTCGAGCTCTGGAAACACCATATATTTT. Protein: CASSSSSGNTIYF.

The V gene is TRBV15, the J gene TRBJ1-2, with 8 bases lining up with TRBD1. CDR1 is LNHNV and CDR2 is YYDKDF in the germline V gene (reference sequence). Trimming at V came to 3 bases and at J to 4 bases, leaving 4 bases not matched to a gene. The CDR3 loop spans 14 amino acids. Here the CDR3 reads CATSRGDRGYGYTF. The CDR3 DNA reads TGTGCCACCAGCAGGGGAGACAGGGGCTATGGCTACACCTTC.

The chain has TRBV10-3 and TRBJ2-7; possible D gene TRBD1, 5 bases. From germline, CDR1 is ENHRY and CDR2 SYGVKD. V dropped 2 bases and J dropped 2 bases, with 10 bases sitting between them. The CDR3 sequence is 14 residues long. The CDR3 here is CAISERRQTYEQYF. CDR3 bases: TGTGCCATCAGTGAGCGCCGACAGACCTACGAGCAGTACTTC.

V gene TRBV9 combines with J gene TRBJ1-2; D uncertain. V lost 0 bases and J 8 bases, leaving 14 bases between the germline ends. Germline-derived CDR1 and CDR2 are SGDLS and YYNGEE. The CDR3 contains 14 residues. The CDR3: CASSVDLTSPGYTF. The DNA of the CDR3 is TGTGCCAGCAGCGTAGATTTGACATCCCCCGGCTACACCTTC.

The genes are TRBV6-5 and TRBJ1-3; D may be TRBD1 (6 bases). Germline lookup yields CDR1 MNHEY and CDR2 SVGAGI. V was clipped by 0 bases and J by 3 bases, with 9 bases between them. The CDR3 loop spans 15 amino acids. In DNA form, the CDR3 reads TGTGCCAGCAGTTACTCAGCAGGGGTTGGAAACACCATATATTTT. Translating it yields CASSYSAGVGNTIYF.

This chain joins TRBV7-9 and TRBJ2-3; TRBD2 might be the D (6 bases). Germline V lookup: CDR1 SEHNR, CDR2 FQNEAQ (reference sequence). Trimming removed 6 bases from V and 1 base from J, with 8 bases in between. The CDR3 has 13 residues. In DNA, the CDR3 is TGTGCCAGCAGACCGGGGGGCACAGATACGCAGTATTTT. Amino acid sequence: CASRPGGTDTQYF.